This T cell receptor beta chain came from a study of CD8 T cells in ankylosing spondylitis. Overall study findings and caveats: Roughly 8 highly homologous variants made up a TCR beta motif, and this motif appeared characteristic of ankylosing spondylitis blood. In ankylosing spondylitis patients, matched synovial fluid reportedly showed significant enrichment of disease-linked clones.

TCR beta libraries were made by quantitative 5'-RACE with molecular barcodes. Each CDR3 protein gets one entry after TCRdb re-called the 5' RACE reads with MiXCR. The sample has 380,000 or so distinct CDR3 sequences, 20% to 25% seen once. A note on this clonotype: Its antigen is not identified. A junction end diverges from the germline sequence, so it may reflect a read error.

Sequencing was done on a sample of blood, either unsorted or a sorted T cell fraction (not recorded which). The receptor was isolated from a male donor with ankylosing spondylitis or in good health (not recorded which).

The CDR3 nucleotides read TGTGCCAGCAGTCTAGCCCTATCAGAGCAGTACTTC. It is translated as CASSLALSEQYF. The rearrangement links TRBV12-3 or TRBV12-4 to TRBJ2-7; D is perhaps TRBD2 (5 bases). CDR3 length equals 12 residues.